These 17 T cell receptor beta chains share one sample of origin, sequenced in a study of blood T cell repertoires in COVID-19. Assay: immunoSEQ multiplex PCR; the TCRdb copy retains only in-frame clones and omits some. The repertoire holds 130,000 to 150,000 clones, approximately 90% seen once, with more than 6.5% in the top ten. The sequenced sample consisted of peripheral blood. The receptor set was obtained from a woman aged 45 to 65 with active or convalescent COVID-19.

V usage is TRBV5-6 and J usage is TRBJ1-1; TRBD1 is a possible D gene (5 bases). The V and J ends lost 0 bases and 0 bases respectively, with 12 bases between them. Germline CDR1 is SGHDT and CDR2 is YYEEEE. The length of the CDR3 is 16 residues. CDR3 in DNA: TGTGCCAGCAGCTTGGTAGGGGCGAGCATGAACACTGAAGCTTTCTTT. Its translation: CASSLVGASMNTEAFF. Looking up the rest from reference TRBV5-6 and TRBJ1-1 gives the full variable domain: DAGVTQSPTHLIKTRGQQVTLRCSPKSGHDTVSWYQQALGQGPQFIFQYYEEEERQRGNFPDRFSGHQFPNYSSELNVNALLLGDSALYLCASSLVGASMNTEAFFGQGTRLTVV.

The chain has TRBV7-9 and TRBJ1-2, with 8 bases aligning to TRBD1. J gave up 3 bases and V 9 bases, and 6 bases lay outside the gene matches. This CDR3 is 13 amino acids long. The germline V gene encodes CDR1 SEHNR and CDR2 FQNEAQ (reference sequence). The CDR3 DNA follows: TGTGCCAGTTATGGACAGGGATACTATGGCTACACCTTC. Protein product: CASYGQGYYGYTF.

The gene calls are TRBV19 and TRBJ1-1; D not certain. The CDR3 runs to 13 residues. V was pared by 7 bases and J by 0 bases, with 9 bases between. Looked up from germline, CDR1 is LNHDA and CDR2 is SQIVND (reference sequence). The CDR3 nucleotides are TGTGCCAGTAAGTACAGCATGAACACTGAAGCTTTCTTT. Translation gives CASKYSMNTEAFF.

V usage is TRBV5-1 and J usage is TRBJ1-2, with D unresolved. The CDR3 is 13 residues long. Germline values: CDR1 SGHRS, CDR2 YFSETQ. Trimming took off 3 bases at V and 3 bases at J, with 9 bases between the two ends. The CDR3 loop reads CASSSRGDYGYTF. The CDR3 DNA follows: TGCGCCAGCAGCTCCCGGGGAGACTATGGCTACACCTTC.

The chain has TRBV5-1 and TRBJ2-5; 14 bases fit TRBD2. The germline CDR1 and CDR2 sequences are SGHRS and YFSETQ. After removal of 4 bases from V and 4 bases from J, the junction contained 3 bases not matched to a gene. The CDR3 length is 15 residues. The CDR3 loop reads CASSNGLAGGETQYF. DNA of the CDR3: TGCGCCAGCAGCAATGGACTAGCGGGGGGAGAGACCCAGTACTTC.

The chain uses TRBV5-8 and TRBJ2-5; 11 nucleotides line up with TRBD2. V dropped 4 bases and J dropped 4; count of bases not matched to a gene: 9. The CDR3 extends over 16 amino acids. The V gene's germline CDR1 is SGHTS and CDR2 YDEGEE. CDR3 in amino acids: CASSPLLAGVGETQYF. The CDR3 DNA sequence: TGTGCCAGCAGCCCCTTACTAGCGGGAGTAGGAGAGACCCAGTACTTC.

The gene calls are TRBV15 and TRBJ2-2; no clear D. The CDR3 contains 15 residues. V lost 0 bases and J lost 2, with 7 bases in between. Germline V gives CDR1 LNHNV, CDR2 YYDKDF (reference sequence). CDR3 nucleotides: TGTGCCACCAGCAGAGATCCTTTAAACACCGGGGAGCTGTTTTTT. This gives the protein CATSRDPLNTGELFF.

The chain couples TRBV6-5 to TRBJ1-2; 7 bases map to TRBD1. CDR3 length: 15 amino acids. CDR1 is MNHEY and CDR2 is SVGAGI in the germline V gene. V dropped 8 bases and J dropped 0; count of bases not matched to a gene: 9. The CDR3 DNA follows: TGTGCCAGCCCCTTTTCACAGGGGACTAACTATGGCTACACCTTC. It yields the protein CASPFSQGTNYGYTF.

Points on this clone: The junction shows a germline mismatch at one end, possibly a read error. The rearrangement links TRBV7-7 to TRBJ2-2, with D perhaps matching TRBD1 (6 bases). This CDR3 is built from 17 residues. The V gene's germline CDR1 is SSHAT and CDR2 FNYEAQ (reference sequence). CDR3 sequence (DNA): TGTGCTAGCAGCTTAGGTGGCAGGGGAAGGAACACCGGGGAGCTGTTTTTT. As protein: CASSLGGRGRNTGELFF.

This clone has a single count. The chain carries TRBV30 and TRBJ2-3; weak D call: TRBD2 (5 bases). CDR1 GTSNPN and CDR2 SVGIG come from the germline V gene (reference sequence). Trimming stripped 4 bases from V and 6 bases from J, with 11 bases between. The CDR3 sequence is 12 residues long. CDR3: CAWKGRGDTQYF. The CDR3 nucleotides are TGTGCCTGGAAGGGAAGAGGGGATACGCAGTATTTT.

This clone was seen a handful of times. The chain is built from TRBV4-1 and TRBJ2-7; D ambiguous. Germline CDR1 and CDR2: MGHRA and YSYEKL. The CDR3 is made up of 15 amino acids. V was pared by 1 base and J by 3 bases, with 13 bases between. As DNA, the CDR3 is TGCGCCAGCAGCCAAGCCGGGTCCGGAGTCTACGAGCAGTACTTC. Amino acids: CASSQAGSGVYEQYF.

The gene calls are TRBV2 and TRBJ2-7; the match to TRBD2 covers 9 bases. J lost 2 bases, V lost 4 bases, and 3 bases had no gene match. Germline CDR1 SNHLY, CDR2 FYNNEI. CDR3 length: 14 amino acids. The CDR3: CASSGLAETYEQYF. The CDR3 DNA reads as TGTGCCAGCAGTGGACTAGCGGAAACCTACGAGCAGTACTTC.

This clone was recorded a few times. V and J are TRBV7-2 and TRBJ1-1, with TRBD1 matching 7 bases. CDR1 and CDR2 from the germline V gene are SGHTA and FQGNSA. Unmatched junction bases numbered 9, after V lost 6 bases and J lost 5 bases. This CDR3 contains 14 residues. CDR3 coding DNA: TGTGCCAGCAGGATAAACAGGGGTGGGACTGAAGCTTTCTTT. This codes for CASRINRGGTEAFF.

CDR3 protein: CASSDPGGYNEQFF. The CDR3 nucleotides read TGTGCCAGCAGTGACCCAGGGGGATACAATGAGCAGTTCTTC. The chain uses TRBV25-1 and TRBJ2-1; 7 bases are shared with TRBD1. Germline assignment: CDR1 MGHDK and CDR2 SYGVNS. J gave up 4 bases and V 3 bases, and 3 bases lay outside the gene matches. The CDR3 extends over 14 amino acids.

The chain is built from TRBV10-3 and TRBJ1-2; D not certain. The V and J ends lost 4 bases and 8 bases respectively, with 17 bases between them. CDR3 length: 14 amino acids. In germline, CDR1 is ENHRY, CDR2 SYGVKD. CDR3 in amino acids: CAISGTGVTAGYTF. DNA for the CDR3: TGTGCCATCAGTGGGACCGGGGTTACTGCCGGCTACACCTTC.

V gene TRBV30 combines with J gene TRBJ1-5; perhaps TRBD1 as D (6 bases). V lost 0 bases and J lost 0, with 9 bases in between. CDR3 length equals 15 residues. The germline V gene encodes CDR1 GTSNPN and CDR2 SVGIG (reference sequence). The CDR3 protein is CAWSVSGDSNQPQHF. CDR3 nucleotides: TGTGCCTGGAGTGTATCAGGGGATAGCAATCAGCCCCAGCATTTT.

The J gene is TRBJ2-7, the V gene TRBV28; 7 nucleotides agree with TRBD1. Germline values: CDR1 MDHEN, CDR2 SYDVKM. V lost 6 bases and J lost 2; bases outside the gene matches: 7. This CDR3 region has 14 residues. CDR3 protein: CASRSTGAAYEQYF. DNA of the CDR3: TGTGCCAGCAGAAGTACAGGGGCGGCCTACGAGCAGTACTTC.